One sample yielded the 18 T cell receptor beta chains listed below, sequenced in a study of cytomegalovirus exposure and HLA in healthy donors. Sequenced by immunoSEQ multiplex PCR; TCRdb stores in-frame clones only, minus some. The table lists about 90,000 clones, roughly 84% of them singletons. Sequenced: PBMCs. These receptors all stem from a woman aged 18-29 years in good health and CMV-seropositive.

The V and J genes are TRBV13 and TRBJ2-3; 8 nucleotides align to TRBD1. The length of the CDR3 is 16 residues. J lost 4 bases, V lost 4 bases, and 10 bases had no gene match. Looked up from germline, CDR1 is PRHDT and CDR2 is FYEKMQ (reference sequence). In DNA, the CDR3 is TGTGCCAGCAGCTCGAGGACAGGGAGAGCTGCAGATACGCAGTATTTT. Its translation is CASSSRTGRAADTQYF.

V gene TRBV11-2 combines with J gene TRBJ2-1; TRBD1 matches 7 bases. Trimming took 3 bases from V and 8 from J; bases not matched to a gene: 13. The CDR3 extends over 16 amino acids. Germline V gives CDR1 SGHAT, CDR2 FQNNGV. CDR3 nucleotide sequence: TGTGCCAGCAGCTTTAACGGTGCAGGGGGTAGTTATGAGCAGTTCTTC. It codes for CASSFNGAGGSYEQFF.

V and J are TRBV7-9 and TRBJ2-2, with 7 bases matching TRBD1. Trimming took 7 bases from V and 2 from J; bases not matched to a gene: 16. This CDR3 region has 18 residues. Looked up from germline, CDR1 is SEHNR and CDR2 is FQNEAQ (reference sequence). The CDR3 DNA reads TGTGCCAGCAATCCAGGGGAAACCGGGACAGACAACACCGGGGAGCTGTTTTTT. Translating it yields CASNPGETGTDNTGELFF. The full variable domain, in which reference TRBV7-9 and TRBJ2-2 provide the parts outside the CDR3, is DTGVSQNPRHKITKRGQNVTFRCDPISEHNRLYWYRQTLGQGPEFLTYFQNEAQLEKSRLLSDRFSAERPKGSFSTLEIQRTEQGDSAMYLCASNPGETGTDNTGELFFGEGSRLTVL.

The chain carries TRBV27 and TRBJ1-5; maybe TRBD1 (6 bases). Germline CDR1 is MNHEY and CDR2 is SMNVEV (reference sequence). V gave up 6 bases and J gave up 0 bases, with 15 bases separating them. The CDR3 loop spans 16 amino acids. CDR3 bases: TGTGCCAGCAGGCGGGTCGGGGGGCTTAGCAATCAGCCCCAGCATTTT. As protein: CASRRVGGLSNQPQHF.

This sequence joins TRBV7-9 and TRBJ2-2, with 7 bases lining up with TRBD2. The CDR3 totals 15 residues. The ends lost 2 bases at V and 5 bases at J; junction bases unmatched: 5. Germline values: CDR1 SEHNR, CDR2 FQNEAQ (reference sequence). The CDR3 nucleotides are TGTGCCAGCAGCTTAAGCGGGGTCGGGACCGGGGAGCTGTTTTTT. Translated: CASSLSGVGTGELFF.

This clone is a singleton in its sample. CDR3 protein: CASSQVGSGLGSYEQYF. In nucleotides, the CDR3 is TGCGCCAGCAGCCAAGTCGGGTCGGGGTTAGGGTCCTACGAGCAGTACTTC. The chain couples TRBV4-3 to TRBJ2-7; D may be TRBD2 (5 bases). Germline values: CDR1 LGHNA, CDR2 YSLEER. CDR3 length: 17 residues. V was pared by 1 base and J by 1 base, with 17 bases between.

V usage is TRBV27 and J usage is TRBJ2-7; the D gene is possibly TRBD2 (6 bases). Germline CDR1 reads MNHEY; CDR2 reads SMNVEV (reference sequence). This CDR3 contains 15 residues. V lost 2 bases and J 5 bases, leaving 16 bases between the germline ends. The CDR3 bases are TGTGCCAGCAGTTTAACAGGAGGGCCCGGACACGAGCAGTACTTC. Encoded protein: CASSLTGGPGHEQYF.

The chain couples TRBV11-3 to TRBJ2-1; D may be TRBD2 (5 bases). V lost 7 bases and J lost 9, with 13 bases in between. This CDR3 contains 12 residues. The germline CDR1 and CDR2 sequences are SGHNT and YENEEA. For the CDR3, the DNA is TGTGCCAGCAATCCGGGAACGGGTGAGCAGTTCTTC. It encodes CASNPGTGEQFF.

The chain links TRBV5-1 to TRBJ2-7; 7 bases align to TRBD2. The CDR3 has 14 amino acids. J lost 7 bases, V lost 0 bases, and 7 bases had no gene match. Germline V gives CDR1 SGHRS, CDR2 YFSETQ. CDR3 residues: CASSLASGPLEQYF. DNA of the CDR3: TGCGCCAGCAGCTTGGCTAGCGGACCCCTAGAGCAGTACTTC. Looking up the rest from reference TRBV5-1 and TRBJ2-7 gives the full variable domain: KAGVTQTPRYLIKTRGQQVTLSCSPISGHRSVSWYQQTPGQGLQFLFEYFSETQRNKGNFPGRFSGRQFSNSRSEMNVSTLELGDSALYLCASSLASGPLEQYFGPGTRLTVT.

V usage is TRBV4-1 and J usage is TRBJ1-1; 8 bases are a match to TRBD1. After removal of 3 bases from V and 4 bases from J, the junction contained 7 bases not matched to a gene. In germline, CDR1 is MGHRA, CDR2 YSYEKL. The CDR3 consists of 15 residues. CDR3 sequence (DNA): TGCGCCAGCAGCCATAGTCAGGGGGCGAGCACTGAAGCTTTCTTT. Amino acid sequence: CASSHSQGASTEAFF.

This sequence joins TRBV5-4 and TRBJ2-7; D is unclear. The CDR3 extends over 12 amino acids. V lost 0 bases, J lost 7 bases, and 8 bases lay in between. Looked up from germline, CDR1 is SGHNT and CDR2 is YYREEE (reference sequence). CDR3 region: CASSLEATEQYF. CDR3 DNA sequence: TGTGCCAGCAGCTTGGAGGCGACTGAGCAGTACTTC.

The chain has TRBV5-6 and TRBJ2-7; TRBD1 is a possible D gene (7 bases). Germline CDR1 reads SGHDT; CDR2 reads YYEEEE. V was clipped by 2 bases and J by 4 bases, with 13 bases between them. This CDR3 is 14 amino acids long. CDR3 amino acids: CASSLGGGGYEQYF. CDR3 DNA sequence: TGTGCCAGCAGCTTAGGAGGGGGCGGATACGAGCAGTACTTC.

This clone was observed a handful of times. The chain is built from TRBV6-1 and TRBJ2-1; TRBD2 matches at 11 bases. Per germline, CDR1 MNHNS and CDR2 SASEGT. Trimming cost V 2 bases and J 10 bases; bases outside gene matches: 7. The length of the CDR3 is 15 residues. CDR3 region: CASSEYSGGAGEQFF. The CDR3 nucleotides are TGTGCCAGCAGTGAATATAGCGGGGGGGCCGGGGAGCAGTTCTTC.

This clone was seen a single time. The chain combines TRBV4-3 with TRBJ2-3; 15 bases are shared with TRBD2. The germline V gene encodes CDR1 LGHNA and CDR2 YSLEER. The CDR3 has 17 amino acids. Losses at the gene ends were 5 bases for V and 4 bases for J; bases not matched to a gene: 7. CDR3 region: CASSKRTSGGAADTQYF. CDR3 DNA: TGCGCCAGCAGCAAAAGGACTAGCGGGGGGGCCGCAGATACGCAGTATTTT.

The rearrangement joins TRBV10-3 to TRBJ2-7; possibly TRBD2 for D (5 bases). CDR1 and CDR2 from the germline V gene are ENHRY and SYGVKD. The CDR3 consists of 16 residues. Trimming left V 2 bases short and J 3 bases short, with 17 bases between. CDR3 nucleotides: TGTGCCATCAGTGAGAACCGAGGGCCCCCAATCTACGAGCAGTACTTC. Translation: CAISENRGPPIYEQYF.

The CDR3 region is CASRPSGFWRGSSYEQYF. The CDR3 bases are TGTGCCAGCAGGCCGTCGGGTTTCTGGCGGGGGAGCTCCTACGAGCAGTACTTC. J is TRBJ2-7 and V is TRBV7-2; 7 bases are a match to TRBD2. V gave up 6 bases and J gave up 0 bases; unmatched junction bases: 17. The CDR3 runs 18 residues. CDR1 SGHTA and CDR2 FQGNSA come from the germline V gene.

J is TRBJ1-4 and V is TRBV5-1, with 10 bases lining up with TRBD1. The CDR3 has 16 residues. CDR1 and CDR2 from the germline V gene are SGHRS and YFSETQ. Trimming removed 0 bases from V and 8 bases from J; junction bases left unmatched: 7. CDR3 amino acids: CASSLGGRDRGEKLFF. CDR3 nucleotide sequence: TGCGCCAGCAGCTTGGGGGGCCGGGACAGGGGCGAAAAACTGTTTTTT.

This clone was detected only once. This chain uses TRBV5-1 with TRBJ2-6, with 9 bases matching TRBD2. The CDR3 is 17 residues long. The junction had 3 bases not matched to a gene; V was cut back by 0 bases and J by 2 bases. Germline V gene sequence: CDR1 SGHRS, CDR2 YFSETQ. In nucleotides, the CDR3 is TGCGCCAGCAGCTTGGAGTCTAGCGGGGCTGGGGCCAACGTCCTGACTTTC. Amino acid sequence: CASSLESSGAGANVLTF.